This note documents a single T cell receptor (beta chain) sequence. Its antigen is not identified. Without the conserved terminal phenylalanine or tryptophan, this CDR3 likely stems from a read error. This specimen belongs to a study of esophageal squamous cell carcinoma under preoperative chemotherapy. Study observations and caveats: After paclitaxel-nedaplatin, abundant clones were more likely to contract than amplify.

TCRdb re-called the PCR reads with MiXCR, one entry per CDR3 protein. The sample consists of some 30,000 distinct CDR3 sequences, around 50% of them appearing once. The V gene's germline CDR1 is SGHTA and CDR2 FQGNSA. This CDR3 comprises 14 residues. The time point is: after preoperative PTX-NDP chemotherapy. Before surgery, patients were given preoperative paclitaxel-nedaplatin chemotherapy. This receptor was obtained from a human donor with esophageal squamous cell carcinoma. The donor label of this sample is uncertain. This chain uses TRBV7-2 with TRBJ2-5; possibly TRBD1 for D (6 bases). Specimen collection occurred from a patient given preoperative chemotherapy. The CDR3 sequence is CASSLASGQESQYS. The CDR3 DNA reads TGTGCCAGCAGCTTAGCTTCGGGACAAGAGTCCCAGTACTCG.